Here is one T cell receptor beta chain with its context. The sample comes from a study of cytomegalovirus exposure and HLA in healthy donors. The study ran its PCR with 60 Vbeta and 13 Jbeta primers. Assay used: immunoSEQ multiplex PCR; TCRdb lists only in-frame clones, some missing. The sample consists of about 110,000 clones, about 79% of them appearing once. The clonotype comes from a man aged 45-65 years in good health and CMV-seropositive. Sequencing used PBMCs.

The CDR3 coding sequence is TGTGCCACCAGCAGAGTCACAGGGGGTCCGGTTGGCTACACCTTC. Residues: CATSRVTGGPVGYTF. This chain connects TRBV15 to TRBJ1-2; 8 bases are shared with TRBD1. Looked up from germline, CDR1 is LNHNV and CDR2 is YYDKDF (reference sequence). With V trimmed by 1 base and J by 7 bases, 8 bases remained unmatched. The CDR3 runs to 15 residues.